A selection of T cell receptor beta chains follows, all from one sample in a study of blood T cell dynamics during melanoma immunotherapy. The protocol was immunoSEQ multiplex PCR, while the TCRdb copy is restricted to in-frame clones and leaves out a portion. The sample has about 20,000 clones; over 85% are singletons. This specimen was blood, taken from a patient treated with checkpoint blockade. All receptors come from a human donor with melanoma. Both conserved end residues are part of each CDR3. A D gene is named only where the DNA matches it firmly. Clone size appears in some rows only: once, few, many, or a class for an expanded clone.

j_call d_call v_call clone_size cdr3_aa cdr3_nt
TRBJ2-7 . TRBV15 . CATSRDGGGEGEQYF TGTGCCACCAGCAGAGATGGAGGGGGCGAAGGGGAGCAGTACTTC
TRBJ1-2 TRBD1 TRBV7-6 few CASSLGQGGYGYTF TGTGCCAGCAGCTTAGGACAGGGAGGCTATGGCTACACCTTC
TRBJ1-5 . TRBV19 . CASRDFLGNQPQHF TGTGCCAGTAGGGACTTTCTTGGCAATCAGCCCCAGCATTTT
TRBJ2-5 . TRBV5-4 . CASSFQSQETQYF TGTGCCAGCAGCTTCCAGAGCCAAGAGACCCAGTACTTC
TRBJ1-3 . TRBV7-9 once CASSLVSRAGNTIYF TGTGCCAGCAGCTTAGTTTCGCGTGCTGGAAACACCATATATTTT
TRBJ1-5 . TRBV7-9 . CASSHGMGPQHF TGTGCCAGCAGCCATGGAATGGGTCCCCAGCATTTT
TRBJ2-7 TRBD1 TRBV15 . CATSPLPQGARYEQYF TGTGCCACCAGCCCCCTCCCGCAGGGGGCGAGGTACGAGCAGTACTTC
TRBJ1-2 . TRBV15 . CATSSSALQAESSGYTF TGTGCCACCAGCAGCTCCGCCCTACAGGCAGAGTCTAGTGGCTACACCTTC
TRBJ1-5 TRBD1 TRBV6-1 . CASSAGWGTGAWNQPQHF TGTGCCAGCAGTGCGGGGTGGGGGACAGGGGCGTGGAATCAGCCCCAGCATTTT
TRBJ1-1 . TRBV28 . CASRGRPEAFF TGTGCCAGCAGAGGTCGTCCTGAAGCTTTCTTT
TRBJ2-7 TRBD2 TRBV23-1 . CASSQSLAGVSNEQYF TGCGCCAGCAGTCAATCGCTAGCGGGAGTGTCAAACGAGCAGTACTTC
TRBJ2-6 . TRBV5-4 . CASSPNSGANVLTF TGTGCCAGCAGCCCGAACTCTGGGGCCAACGTCCTGACTTTC
TRBJ1-5 . TRBV18 . CASSGTPNQPQHF TGTGCCAGCTCGGGGACACCCAATCAGCCCCAGCATTTT
TRBJ1-1 TRBD1 TRBV5-1 once CASSGQGVNTEAFF TGCGCCAGCAGCGGACAGGGTGTGAACACTGAAGCTTTCTTT
TRBJ1-2 . TRBV19 . CASSRMVSYGYTF TGTGCCAGTAGTAGGATGGTGAGCTATGGCTACACCTTC
TRBJ2-7 . TRBV2 . CASSTDRQGWYEQYF TGTGCCAGCAGTACCGACAGGCAAGGATGGTACGAGCAGTACTTC
TRBJ1-2 TRBD1 TRBV29-1 . CSVNTGDYGYTF TGCAGCGTTAACACAGGGGACTATGGCTACACCTTC
TRBJ2-1 . TRBV20-1 . CSALAAEQFF TGCAGTGCTCTAGCTGCGGAGCAGTTCTTC
TRBJ1-1 . TRBV5-1 . CASSLSVGGTEAFF TGCGCCAGCAGCTTATCCGTCGGTGGGACTGAAGCTTTCTTT
TRBJ2-7 TRBD2 TRBV15 . CATSRDYGLAGEVHEQYF TGTGCCACCAGCAGAGATTACGGACTAGCGGGAGAGGTACACGAGCAGTACTTC
TRBJ2-5 . TRBV29-1 . CSAAQGQETQYF TGCAGCGCCGCGCAGGGGCAAGAGACCCAGTACTTC
TRBJ1-6 . TRBV6-6 . CASSYDTGRNSPLHF TGTGCCAGCAGTTATGATACAGGCCGTAATTCACCCCTCCACTTT
TRBJ2-5 . TRBV6-5 . CASSSRSLEETQYF TGTGCCAGCAGCTCCCGCAGTCTGGAAGAGACCCAGTACTTC
TRBJ2-7 TRBD1 TRBV6-1 . CASSTQGDISYEQYF TGTGCCAGCAGTACCCAGGGGGACATTTCCTACGAGCAGTACTTC
TRBJ2-7 TRBD1 TRBV11-3 few CAIPRQGLFYEQYF TGTGCCATCCCCCGACAGGGTCTTTTCTACGAGCAGTACTTC
TRBJ2-7 . TRBV7-9 . CASSSAGLLSYEQYF TGTGCCAGCAGCTCCGCGGGACTCCTCTCCTACGAGCAGTACTTC
TRBJ1-4 TRBD1 TRBV4-2 . CASSQNRGGNEKLFF TGTGCCAGCAGCCAGAACAGGGGAGGTAATGAAAAACTGTTTTTT
TRBJ1-6 . TRBV6-5 . CASSYSEGINSPLHF TGTGCCAGCAGTTACTCCGAAGGGATCAATTCACCCCTCCACTTT
TRBJ1-4 TRBD1 TRBV28 . CASSLPQGAGEKLFF TGTGCCAGCAGTTTACCGCAGGGGGCGGGTGAAAAACTGTTTTTT
TRBJ1-3 . TRBV7-9 . CASSSIGRTGNTIYF TGTGCCAGCAGCTCCATCGGGCGGACTGGAAACACCATATATTTT
TRBJ1-4 TRBD1 TRBV7-9 . CASSLGQGLEKLFF TGTGCCAGCAGCTTGGGACAGGGACTTGAAAAACTGTTTTTT
TRBJ2-3 . TRBV21-1 . CASSKVGPRRGTDTQYF TGTGCCAGCAGCAAAGTAGGGCCCCGCCGAGGCACAGATACGCAGTATTTT
TRBJ1-6 . TRBV30 . CAWSGGSPLHF TGTGCCTGGAGTGGGGGTTCACCCCTCCACTTT
TRBJ2-1 . TRBV4-1 once CASSQDLAEQYNEQFF TGCGCCAGCAGCCAAGATTTGGCGGAGCAGTACAATGAGCAGTTCTTC
TRBJ2-3 TRBD2 TRBV11-2 . CASSLVLSGGANTDTQYF TGTGCCAGCAGCTTAGTATTATCGGGGGGAGCAAACACAGATACGCAGTATTTT
TRBJ2-6 . TRBV2 few CASRSVSGANVLTF TGTGCCAGCAGGTCAGTCTCTGGGGCCAACGTCCTGACTTTC
TRBJ1-5 . TRBV7-4 . CASIPDGSGPKLPQHF TGTGCCAGCATCCCCGACGGAAGTGGGCCCAAACTACCCCAGCATTTT
TRBJ1-2 . TRBV13 . CASSAGTKGYTF TGTGCCAGCAGCGCCGGGACAAAAGGCTACACCTTC
TRBJ1-6 . TRBV9 . CASSARRDGNSPLHF TGTGCCAGCAGCGCCAGGCGGGACGGAAATTCACCCCTCCACTTT
TRBJ1-1 . TRBV7-8 . CASSLSPAAIEAFF TGTGCCAGCAGCTTAAGTCCAGCAGCGATAGAAGCTTTCTTT
TRBJ2-7 TRBD1 TRBV5-6 . CASSSPGQGFVNEQYF TGTGCCAGCAGCTCCCCGGGACAGGGATTTGTTAACGAGCAGTACTTC
TRBJ2-7 TRBD2 TRBV7-2 once CASSPSPSGSYGEQYF TGTGCCAGCAGCCCATCCCCAAGCGGGAGTTATGGCGAGCAGTACTTC
TRBJ1-1 . TRBV6-6 . CASSHRTGDTEAFF TGTGCCAGCAGTCACAGGACGGGCGACACTGAAGCTTTCTTT
TRBJ2-1 TRBD1 TRBV6-6 . CASSSQTGWGEQFF TGTGCCAGCAGTTCTCAGACAGGGTGGGGTGAGCAGTTCTTC
TRBJ1-1 TRBD1 TRBV11-3 . CASSLDIVGQGNTEAFF TGTGCCAGCAGCTTAGATATAGTCGGACAGGGGAACACTGAAGCTTTCTTT
TRBJ2-7 TRBD1 TRBV19 . CASRGTGTSSYEQYF TGTGCCAGTAGGGGGACAGGGACAAGCTCCTACGAGCAGTACTTC
TRBJ2-1 TRBD2 TRBV19 . CASCYYNRGGVDEQFF TGTGCCAGTTGTTACTATAACCGGGGGGGCGTGGATGAGCAGTTCTTC
TRBJ2-1 TRBD1 TRBV5-1 . CASINRDSNLLEQFF TGCGCCAGCATCAACCGGGACAGCAACTTATTAGAGCAGTTCTTC
TRBJ1-2 TRBD1 TRBV28 . CASSSLRGRGYGYTF TGTGCCAGCAGTTCACTCAGGGGGCGCGGGTATGGCTACACCTTC
TRBJ2-1 . TRBV30 . CAWTPNSRGYNEQFF TGTGCCTGGACCCCCAACTCCAGGGGCTACAATGAGCAGTTCTTC
TRBJ2-1 TRBD1 TRBV11-2 . CASSSKQGAYYNEQFF TGTGCCAGCAGCTCCAAACAGGGGGCCTATTACAATGAGCAGTTCTTC
TRBJ2-7 . TRBV6-1 . CASSELFGFSYEQYF TGTGCCAGCAGTGAATTGTTTGGCTTTTCCTACGAGCAGTACTTC
TRBJ2-1 . TRBV11-3 . CASSLRDRADEQFF TGTGCCAGCAGCCTCCGGGACCGGGCCGATGAGCAGTTCTTC
TRBJ2-2 . TRBV12-5 . CASGRITGELFF TGTGCTAGTGGCCGGATCACCGGGGAGCTGTTTTTT
TRBJ2-5 . TRBV11-2 . CASSQETQYF TGTGCCAGCAGCCAAGAGACCCAGTACTTC